The clone carrying this T cell receptor beta chain was observed a handful of times. The sample belongs to a study of blood T cell repertoires in COVID-19. Study-level background: COVID-19 samples collected from the United States, Italy and Spain covered acute and convalescent phases. Sample material is recorded as cDNA or gDNA derived from T cells, B-cell-depleted T cells, or PBMCs.

There are 14 residues in the CDR3. The germline V and J ends were trimmed by 6 bases and 1 base, with 12 bases remaining between them. The germline CDR1 and CDR2 sequences are MNHEY and SVGAGI. Original handling: How many nucleated cells were present was estimated from reference gene primer amplification. Sequencing used immunoSEQ multiplex PCR; TCRdb keeps in-frame clones, though not all of them. Clonal size and the V and J genes are those of that table, whereas D and trimming came from the DNA. The data contain over 130,000 clones, over 60% of them seen just once; the ten biggest clones take up 16%.

The sequencing sample was made of peripheral blood. The chain couples TRBV6-5 to TRBJ1-1; D is unclear. This clonotype originated in a man aged 45-60 years with acute or convalescent COVID-19. The CDR3: CASRPSGANTEAFF. The CDR3 DNA is TGTGCCAGCAGGCCCTCCGGAGCGAACACTGAAGCTTTCTTT.